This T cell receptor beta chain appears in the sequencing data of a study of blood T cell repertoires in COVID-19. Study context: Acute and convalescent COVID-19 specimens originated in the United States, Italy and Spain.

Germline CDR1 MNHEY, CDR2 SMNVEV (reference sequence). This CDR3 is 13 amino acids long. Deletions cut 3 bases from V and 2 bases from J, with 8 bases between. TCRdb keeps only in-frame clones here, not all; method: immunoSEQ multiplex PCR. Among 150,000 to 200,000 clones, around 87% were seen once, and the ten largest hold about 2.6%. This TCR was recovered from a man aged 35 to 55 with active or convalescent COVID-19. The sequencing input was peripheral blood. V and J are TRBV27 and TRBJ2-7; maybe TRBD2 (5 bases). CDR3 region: CASSFGVPYEQYF. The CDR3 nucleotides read TGTGCCAGCAGTTTCGGGGTCCCCTACGAGCAGTACTTC.